The next 9 T cell receptor beta chains were all read from a single sample in a study of CD8+CD57+ T cells in acquired aplastic anemia. TCR beta VDJ and CDR3 profiling used genomic DNA as template. Using its own MiXCR run on the reads, TCRdb lists one record per CDR3 protein. This sample yields about 120,000 distinct CDR3 sequences, of which about 40% are seen a single time; approximately 2.6% belongs to the top ten. Previously, flow cytometry had revealed CD8+CD57+ cell expansion in the patients chosen for sequencing. The sample taken for sequencing was sorted CD4+, CD8+, or CD8+CD57+ T cells (not recorded which) from PBMCs. The receptors originated from a human donor with aplastic anemia.

A remark on this clonotype: Germline is not matched at one junction end, which may reflect a read error. This chain connects TRBV7-2 to TRBJ2-7; 10 bases fit TRBD1. From germline, CDR1 is SGHTA and CDR2 FQGNSA. This CDR3 contains 15 residues. CDR3: CASSHGTGATYEPYF. The CDR3 region has the DNA TGTGCCAGCAGTCATGGGACAGGGGCGACCTACGAGCCGTACTTC.

This clonotype appeared many times. The rearrangement links TRBV19 to TRBJ1-3; no definite D call. Germline V CDR1 and CDR2: LNHDA, SQIVND (reference sequence). V shed 7 bases and J shed 2 bases, with 18 bases lying between them. CDR3 length: 16 amino acids. The CDR3 nucleotides read TGTGCCAGTACCCCCTCCCACGCCGCTCCTGGAAACACCATATATTTT. Translated: CASTPSHAAPGNTIYF.

This clonotype came up a few times. The chain is built from TRBV10-2 and TRBJ1-3, with 7 bases matching TRBD1. CDR3 size: 14 residues. Per germline, CDR1 WSHSY and CDR2 SAAADI. Losses at the gene ends were 5 bases for V and 3 bases for J; bases not matched to a gene: 4. In DNA form, the CDR3 reads TGCGCCAGCAGTCCAGGGGGTTATGGAAACACCATATATTTT. Its protein product is CASSPGGYGNTIYF.

To note about this clonotype: The junction departs from germline at one end; a sequencing error may be responsible. CDR3 DNA: TGTGCTACCGGCTTAGGACAGGTCACTGGAGCTTTCTTT. It encodes CATGLGQVTGAFF. The rearrangement links TRBV15 to TRBJ1-1; 7 nucleotides line up with TRBD1. Germline CDR1 and CDR2: LNHNV and YYDKDF (reference sequence). The CDR3 is 13 residues long.

This clonotype was recorded at least ten times. This CDR3 is CASSYISPRISGNTIYF. The CDR3, as DNA: TGTGCCAGCAGTTATATTTCTCCCCGCATCTCTGGAAACACCATATATTTT. The chain employs TRBV6-5 and TRBJ1-3; D ambiguous. The germline V gene has CDR1 MNHEY and CDR2 SVGAGI. There are 17 residues in the CDR3. The V and J ends lost 3 bases and 0 bases respectively, with 15 bases between them.

The sample holds many counts of this clonotype. The rearrangement joins TRBV3-1 to TRBJ2-5; 11 positions agree with TRBD1. The germline CDR1 and CDR2 sequences are LGHDT and YNNKEL (reference sequence). V lost 4 bases, J lost 5 bases, and 9 bases stayed unmatched. This CDR3 region has 16 residues. The CDR3 DNA is TGTGCCAGCAGCCTAAGAGGGACAGGGGGTTCGGAGACCCAGTACTTC. It translates to CASSLRGTGGSETQYF.

The J gene is TRBJ2-2, the V gene TRBV20-1; no firm D call. Per germline, CDR1 DFQATT and CDR2 SNEGSKA (reference sequence). The V gene lost 3 bases and the J gene lost 6 bases, with 5 bases spanning the gap. CDR3 size: 11 residues. Here the CDR3 reads CSASRAGELFF. The CDR3, as DNA: TGCAGTGCTAGTCGTGCCGGGGAGCTGTTTTTT.

V gene TRBV6-1 combines with J gene TRBJ2-2; 7 nucleotides match TRBD1. V shed 8 bases and J 5 bases; nucleotides not matched to a gene: 8. The germline gives CDR1 MNHNS, CDR2 SASEGT. The CDR3 consists of 14 residues. CDR3 in DNA: TGTGCCAGCCGAAGGGACAGAAGAACCGGGGAGCTGTTTTTT. Translating gives CASRRDRRTGELFF.

This clonotype was recorded many times. The chain couples TRBV20-1 to TRBJ2-4; D is perhaps TRBD2 (5 bases). The CDR3 has 15 residues. The V gene lost 6 bases and the J gene lost 0 bases, with 15 bases spanning the gap. Germline lookup yields CDR1 DFQATT and CDR2 SNEGSKA (reference sequence). The CDR3 loop reads CSAHPGTLAKNIQYF. In DNA form, the CDR3 reads TGCAGTGCCCATCCGGGAACGCTAGCCAAAAACATTCAGTACTTC.